This T cell receptor delta chain was retrieved from a study of gamma-delta chains in newborns, infants, children. Study overall: Innate gammadelta T cells reportedly expand polyclonally right after birth, driven by microbial exposure, per the title.

As concerns this clone: This likely stems from a read error, as it lies one base from a far larger clone. The identical CDR3 is also encoded by other nucleotide sequences in the sample.

Unmatched junction bases numbered 4, after V lost 1 base and J lost 0 bases. The CDR3 totals 15 residues. CDR1 and CDR2 (germline): GEAIGNYY, EKD. TCRdb applied CATT to the reads for clone calling. The data hold some 3,500 delta-chain clones, with 0.6% to 0.65% observed a single time. This TCR was sampled from a child who was a newborn, infant or young child, either healthy, febrile or measles-vaccinated (not recorded which). The sequenced sample consisted of blood. The V and J genes are TRDV2 and TRDJ1; 7 bases map to TRDD3. The CDR3 is CACDTLLGDTDKLIF. CDR3 coding DNA: TGTGCCTGTGACACTCTGCTGGGGGACACCGATAAACTCATCTTT.